The 19 T cell receptor beta chains below were found in one sample sequenced in a study of memory CD4+ T cells and cytomegalovirus serostatus. Data came from immunoSEQ multiplex PCR; TCRdb stores just in-frame clones and leaves some out. The sample records about 58,000 clones, 82% being singletons. Single viable CD3+CD4+CD8-CD45RO+ cells were sorted as the memory CD4+ T cells. Sequenced: memory CD4+ T cells from blood. All receptors come from an adult in good health and CMV-seronegative. Some clones in this sample may be carry-over from other donors' samples.

V and J are TRBV7-9 and TRBJ2-3; TRBD2 matches at 7 bases. Trimming took 3 bases from V and 2 from J; bases not matched to a gene: 2. The CDR3 length is 14 residues. Germline V gene lookup returns CDR1 SEHNR and CDR2 FQNEAQ (reference sequence). For the CDR3, the DNA is TGTGCCAGCAGCTTGGGGAGGGACACAGATACGCAGTATTTT. Translation gives CASSLGRDTDTQYF.

This chain links TRBV2 with TRBJ2-5; TRBD2 is a possible D gene (6 bases). The J call is uncertain, as TRBJ2-7 better fits the DNA end. The CDR3 runs 12 residues. Germline V lookup: CDR1 SNHLY, CDR2 FYNNEI. The CDR3 here is CASGGQAREQYF. CDR3 bases: TGTGCCAGCGGAGGGCAGGCTCGCGAGCAGTACTTC.

The chain uses TRBV7-9 and TRBJ1-2; maybe TRBD1 (6 bases). The CDR3 is 14 amino acids. Trimming took off 0 bases at V and 4 bases at J, with 9 bases between the two ends. Germline V gives CDR1 SEHNR, CDR2 FQNEAQ (reference sequence). The DNA for the CDR3 is TGTGCCAGCAGCTTAGCGGGGGGCCTCTATGGCTACACCTTC. Translated, it gives CASSLAGGLYGYTF.

The chain carries TRBV5-5 and TRBJ2-7, with D unresolved. Per the germline V gene, CDR1 is SGHKS and CDR2 is YYEKEE (reference sequence). CDR3 length: 15 residues. Trimming cost V 1 base and J 7 bases, with 18 bases left between them. The CDR3 sequence: CASSLSQQMMAEQYF. CDR3 in DNA: TGTGCCAGCAGCTTGAGCCAACAGATGATGGCAGAGCAGTACTTC.

This clone has more than one count but fewer than ten. J is TRBJ2-2 and V is TRBV19; 8 bases line up with TRBD2. V trimming: 5 bases; J trimming: 5 bases; junction bases outside the gene matches: 7. The germline V gene has CDR1 LNHDA and CDR2 SQIVND (reference sequence). CDR3 length: 15 amino acids. For the CDR3, the DNA is TGTGCCAGTAGTTGGGGACCGGGAGGGACCGGGGAGCTGTTTTTT. It is translated as CASSWGPGGTGELFF.

As DNA, the CDR3 is TGTGCTAGTGGTTACGGAGGGGTTGAGCAGTTCTTC. It codes for CASGYGGVEQFF. V and J are TRBV12-5 and TRBJ2-1; D perhaps matches TRBD2 (6 bases). Between the trimmed V and J ends, which lost 4 bases and 9 bases, there was a span of 10 bases. The CDR3 has 12 amino acids. Germline CDR1 LGHNT, CDR2 FRNRAP.

V and J are TRBV30 and TRBJ1-5; maybe TRBD1 (6 bases). The CDR3 is 14 amino acids. V was shortened by 5 bases and J by 5 bases, with 16 bases between the two germline ends. The germline V gene encodes CDR1 GTSNPN and CDR2 SVGIG (reference sequence). DNA for the CDR3: TGTGCCTGGGGGAAAACAGGGCGATATCAGCCCCAGCATTTT. Its protein is CAWGKTGRYQPQHF.

In DNA, the CDR3 is TGCGCCCGGGCCCTATGTAAAGGACAGGGAGTAGCCAAAAACATTCAGTACTTC. This encodes CARALCKGQGVAKNIQYF. The chain employs TRBV23-1 and TRBJ2-4, with TRBD1 identical over 8 bases. TRBV23-1 has ORF status, its function being uncertain. This CDR3 contains 18 residues. With V trimmed by 11 bases and J by 0 bases, 18 bases remained unmatched.

The V gene is TRBV10-2, the J gene TRBJ2-7; 11 bases match TRBD1. Trimming took 5 bases from V and 4 from J; bases not matched to a gene: 4. Per the germline V gene, CDR1 is WSHSY and CDR2 is SAAADI. The CDR3 loop spans 14 amino acids. The CDR3 loop is CASSRTGGAYEQYF. The DNA for the CDR3 is TGCGCCAGCAGTCGGACAGGGGGCGCGTACGAGCAGTACTTC.

V and J are TRBV28 and TRBJ2-7; perhaps TRBD1 as D (5 bases). In germline, CDR1 is MDHEN, CDR2 SYDVKM. The CDR3 covers 15 residues. The V gene lost 6 bases and the J gene lost 3 bases, with 18 bases spanning the gap. DNA of the CDR3: TGTGCCAGCAGCTCGCCGACAGTCCAAGGCTACGAGCAGTACTTC. Protein sequence: CASSSPTVQGYEQYF.

The rearrangement joins TRBV5-1 to TRBJ2-1; perhaps TRBD1 as D (5 bases). The CDR3 is 15 amino acids. V was trimmed by 5 bases and J by 3 bases, leaving 15 bases between them. Germline V gives CDR1 SGHRS, CDR2 YFSETQ. The CDR3 coding sequence is TGCGCCAGCAGATCAACTCCTGACAGCTACAATGAGCAGTTCTTC. Its protein product is CASRSTPDSYNEQFF.

The V gene is TRBV28, the J gene TRBJ2-6; 8 bases fit TRBD2. Looked up from germline, CDR1 is MDHEN and CDR2 is SYDVKM. This CDR3 comprises 18 residues. J lost 0 bases, V lost 7 bases, and 11 bases had no gene match. CDR3 nucleotide sequence: TGTGCCAGCACCCACCGGACGGGGGGGGGCTCTGGGGCCAACGTCCTGACTTTC. This encodes CASTHRTGGGSGANVLTF.

This clone was picked up a small number of times. The rearrangement uses TRBV5-6 and TRBJ1-2; unclear D gene. The V gene's germline CDR1 is SGHDT and CDR2 YYEEEE. This CDR3 has 12 residues. Trimming left V 4 bases short and J 4 bases short, with 8 bases between. CDR3 protein: CASSINIYGYTF. The CDR3 DNA sequence: TGTGCCAGCAGCATAAACATCTATGGCTACACCTTC.

The chain employs TRBV10-3 and TRBJ2-1, with a possible D match to TRBD2 (6 bases). This CDR3 spans 14 amino acids. Germline V gene sequence: CDR1 ENHRY, CDR2 SYGVKD. V shed 7 bases and J shed 0 bases, with 10 bases lying between them. CDR3 protein: CAITLASSYNEQFF. The CDR3 bases are TGTGCCATCACCCTAGCGAGCTCCTACAATGAGCAGTTCTTC.

The chain joins TRBV5-1 to TRBJ2-6; D ambiguous. CDR1 is SGHRS and CDR2 is YFSETQ in the germline V gene. The CDR3 runs 17 residues. With 0 bases removed from V and 0 bases from J, the gap between germline ends came to 10 bases. CDR3 amino acids: CASSLAAGPSGANVLTF. The CDR3 DNA follows: TGCGCCAGCAGCTTGGCTGCAGGCCCCTCTGGGGCCAACGTCCTGACTTTC.

The chain is built from TRBV18 and TRBJ2-7; 7 bases are a match to TRBD2. This CDR3 is built from 12 residues. Unmatched junction bases numbered 9, after V lost 6 bases and J lost 10 bases. Looked up from germline, CDR1 is KGHSH and CDR2 is LQKENI. The CDR3 here is CASSLREGAQYF. CDR3 sequence (DNA): TGTGCCAGCTCTCTAAGGGAGGGCGCACAGTACTTC.

The chain combines TRBV7-2 with TRBJ1-1; 9 nucleotides line up with TRBD1. Germline CDR1 SGHTA, CDR2 FQGNSA. Trimming cost V 5 bases and J 5 bases; bases outside gene matches: 6. The CDR3 length is 14 residues. DNA of the CDR3: TGTGCCAGCAGCCCCCGACAGGGGGGGACTGAAGCTTTCTTT. Translated: CASSPRQGGTEAFF.

The rearrangement joins TRBV7-2 to TRBJ2-1; 12 bases agree with TRBD2. J was trimmed by 3 bases and V by 4 bases; bases with no gene match: 1. This CDR3 comprises 15 residues. In germline, CDR1 is SGHTA, CDR2 FQGNSA. CDR3 region: CASSWTSGNYNEQFF. CDR3 DNA: TGTGCCAGCAGCTGGACTAGCGGGAACTACAATGAGCAGTTCTTC.

This clone has only one observation. The chain is built from TRBV4-3 and TRBJ1-2; 8 bases align to TRBD1. The CDR3 extends over 15 amino acids. The V segment lost 0 bases and the J segment 4 bases; nucleotides outside the gene matches: 4. The germline gives CDR1 LGHNA, CDR2 YSLEER. The CDR3 sequence is CASSQDRTGRYGYTF. DNA of the CDR3: TGCGCCAGCAGCCAAGATAGGACAGGGCGCTATGGCTACACCTTC.